Below are 24 T cell receptor beta chains sequenced from a single sample in a study of T cells after yellow fever vaccination (dated by TCRdb to the late 2010s). The intended sense of this specimen's treatment or condition label: live attenuated yellow fever vaccine strain. Library construction relied on 5' RACE. The sequencing machine was an Illumina NovaSeq 6000. Through fastp at Q25 and MiXCR, TCRdb rebuilt clones from the public reads, retaining in-frame beta chains. Identical CDR3 protein sequences are pooled into one entry, listed with their most common genes and DNA. This sample is represented by some 320,000 distinct CDR3 sequences; approximately 4.5% of them were singletons. Approximately 19% of the sample is in the top ten clones. Sequenced material: PBMCs, taken 15 days after the yellow fever booster vaccination. The source of these receptors is a man aged 18 to 29 who received the YFV17D yellow fever vaccine.

This clonotype has only a few counts. The V and J genes are TRBV6-2 or TRBV6-3 and TRBJ2-7; 13 bases map to TRBD2. CDR1 is MNHEY, CDR2 SVGEGT, per germline. This CDR3 has 16 amino acids. V shed 5 bases and J 4 bases; nucleotides not matched to a gene: 8. The CDR3 nucleotides are TGTGCCAGCAGTCCCAGGACTAGCGGGGGTCCATACGAGCAGTACGTC. It translates to CASSPRTSGGPYEQYV.

This clonotype occurred many times. The chain uses TRBV7-2 and TRBJ2-5; maybe TRBD1 (6 bases). CDR3 length equals 14 residues. CDR1 is SGHTA and CDR2 is FQGNSA in the germline V gene. V dropped 5 bases and J dropped 0 bases, with 10 bases sitting between them. The CDR3 loop is CASSTDRYQETQYF. The CDR3, as DNA: TGTGCCAGCAGCACCGACAGGTACCAAGAGACCCAGTACTTC.

V usage is TRBV4-2 and J usage is TRBJ1-1; TRBD1 is a possible D gene (5 bases). This CDR3 has 17 amino acids. The V gene's germline CDR1 is LGHNA and CDR2 YNFKEQ. V gave up 0 bases and J gave up 5 bases, with 19 bases separating them. CDR3 loop: CASSQEWSRGGGTEAFF. As DNA, the CDR3 is TGTGCCAGCAGCCAAGAGTGGAGTCGGGGGGGAGGGACTGAAGCTTTCTTT.

The chain couples TRBV11-3 to TRBJ2-1, with D possibly TRBD2 on 6 matching bases. The germline V gene encodes CDR1 SGHNT and CDR2 YENEEA. The CDR3 sequence is 15 residues long. The V end lost 5 bases, the J end lost 7 bases, and 18 bases lay between the germline ends. CDR3 sequence reads: CASSPRDSKHNEQFF. The CDR3 nucleotides read TGTGCCAGCAGCCCTAGGGACTCCAAACATAATGAGCAGTTCTTC. The full variable domain, its missing parts supplied by reference TRBV11-3 and TRBJ2-1, is EAGVVQSPRYKIIEKKQPVAFWCNPISGHNTLYWYLQNLGQGPELLIRYENEEAVDDSQLPKDRFSAERLKGVDSTLKIQPAELGDSAVYLCASSPRDSKHNEQFFGPGTRLTVL.

This clonotype showed up many times. The CDR3 nucleotides read TGTGCCAGCTCGGGGACTAGCGCAGACAATGAGCAGTTCTTC. It translates to CASSGTSADNEQFF. The gene calls are TRBV18 and TRBJ2-1, with 10 bases fitting TRBD2. Germline V CDR1 and CDR2: KGHSH, LQKENI. Germline trimming cut 6 bases from V and 5 bases from J; bases unmatched to any gene: 4. The CDR3 covers 14 residues.

The chain joins TRBV4-3 to TRBJ2-1; D is perhaps TRBD2 (6 bases). V was pared by 0 bases and J by 8 bases, with 23 bases between. Germline V lookup: CDR1 LGHNA, CDR2 YSLEER. The CDR3 consists of 18 residues. The CDR3 DNA sequence: TGCGCCAGCAGCCAAGAGTCGGGGGTCGGACCTACCCTCGATGAGCAGTTCTTC. It yields the protein CASSQESGVGPTLDEQFF.

In this sample, this clonotype turned up a few times. V gene TRBV5-5 combines with J gene TRBJ1-1; D may be TRBD1 (6 bases). Looked up from germline, CDR1 is SGHKS and CDR2 is YYEKEE (reference sequence). This CDR3 contains 15 residues. V was clipped by 5 bases and J by 3 bases, with 17 bases between them. This CDR3 reads CASSPGGTYDTEAFF. CDR3 nucleotide sequence: TGTGCCAGCAGTCCGGGGGGCACTTATGACACTGAAGCTTTCTTT.

This clonotype was observed at least ten times. This chain joins TRBV3-1 and TRBJ2-7; D may be TRBD2 (6 bases). This CDR3 is 14 amino acids long. The V end lost 1 base, the J end lost 2 bases, and 9 bases lay between the germline ends. Germline assignment: CDR1 LGHDT and CDR2 YNNKEL (reference sequence). The CDR3 here is CASSQGSGAYEQYF. DNA of the CDR3: TGTGCCAGCAGCCAAGGATCGGGGGCCTACGAGCAGTACTTC.

This clonotype appeared a few times. The V and J genes are TRBV18 and TRBJ1-2; perhaps TRBD1 as D (5 bases). Between the trimmed V and J ends, which lost 0 bases and 6 bases, there was a span of 23 bases. The CDR3 runs to 18 residues. Per germline, CDR1 KGHSH and CDR2 LQKENI. The CDR3 coding sequence is TGTGCCAGCTCACCACCTGGATCGCAGAGGGGAGGTTCGAATGGCTACACCTTC. It encodes CASSPPGSQRGGSNGYTF.

The genes are TRBV5-1 and TRBJ2-1; TRBD1 agrees at 9 bases. The CDR3 has 15 amino acids. The ends lost 5 bases at V and 7 bases at J; junction bases unmatched: 10. Germline loops: CDR1 SGHRS, CDR2 YFSETQ. The CDR3 nucleotides are TGCGCCAGCAGACAATTACAGGGGGCCGGGAATGAGCAGTTCTTC. Protein sequence: CASRQLQGAGNEQFF.

V is TRBV18 and J is TRBJ2-1; D is unclear. The V end was cut by 3 bases, the J end by 4 bases, with 10 bases between. The germline V gene encodes CDR1 KGHSH and CDR2 LQKENI. The CDR3 is 14 residues long. DNA of the CDR3: TGTGCCAGCTCACCGGACCTGTCTTACAATGAGCAGTTCTTC. It codes for CASSPDLSYNEQFF.

This clonotype has a count of ten or more. The chain combines TRBV5-6 with TRBJ2-7; weak D call: TRBD1 (6 bases). Germline CDR1 and CDR2: SGHDT and YYEEEE. With 5 bases removed from V and 4 bases from J, the gap between germline ends came to 10 bases. CDR3 length equals 12 residues. CDR3 sequence (DNA): TGTGCCAGCAGTCGGGACAAATACGAGCAGTACGTC. Amino acids: CASSRDKYEQYV.

This clonotype showed up many times. The chain carries TRBV5-1 and TRBJ2-2; D is unresolved. The CDR3 totals 15 residues. The germline CDR1 and CDR2 sequences are SGHRS and YFSETQ. V lost 0 bases to trimming and J lost 6 bases, with 12 bases between them. CDR3 sequence (DNA): TGCGCCAGCAGCTTGGAAGGTTATTCCCCCGGGGAGCTGTTTTTT. It specifies CASSLEGYSPGELFF.

This clonotype was counted at least ten times. V usage is TRBV7-8 and J usage is TRBJ1-5; D might be TRBD1 (6 bases). The CDR3 is 15 residues long. Trimming left V 5 bases short and J 4 bases short, with 15 bases between. CDR1 and CDR2 from the germline V gene are SGHVS and FQNEAQ. The CDR3 is CASSISGTLNQPQHF. The CDR3 DNA sequence: TGTGCCAGCAGCATATCCGGGACACTGAATCAGCCCCAGCATTTT.

Only a few counts were recorded for this clonotype. The chain employs TRBV24-1 and TRBJ2-6; D is possibly TRBD2 (6 bases). Per the germline V gene, CDR1 is KGHDR and CDR2 is SFDVKD. V lost 5 bases to trimming and J lost 9 bases, with 19 bases between them. The CDR3 covers 16 residues. CDR3: CATSAPGRLGFNVLTF. CDR3 nucleotide sequence: TGTGCCACCAGTGCCCCGGGGAGGTTAGGCTTCAACGTCCTGACTTTC.

Only a few counts were recorded for this clonotype. The chain employs TRBV4-2 and TRBJ2-5, with 7 nucleotides matching TRBD2. V shed 1 base, J shed 0 bases, and the junction held 5 bases outside the gene matches. This CDR3 has 16 residues. Germline CDR1 and CDR2: LGHNA and YNFKEQ. DNA of the CDR3: TGTGCCAGCAGCCAAGCAATTAGCGGGTACCAAGAGACCCAGTACTTC. Its translation: CASSQAISGYQETQYF.

This clonotype was detected many times. This chain links TRBV30 with TRBJ2-2; TRBD2 might be the D (5 bases). This CDR3 has 11 residues. Trimming pared 7 bases from V and 6 bases from J, leaving 9 bases between. The germline V gene has CDR1 GTSNPN and CDR2 SVGIG (reference sequence). The CDR3 protein is CASDLSGELFF. DNA for the CDR3: TGTGCCTCGGACTTATCCGGGGAGCTGTTTTTT.

This clonotype was counted a few times. The gene calls are TRBV27 and TRBJ1-2; possible D gene TRBD1, 5 bases. The germline V gene has CDR1 MNHEY and CDR2 SMNVEV (reference sequence). CDR3 length equals 13 residues. Deletions cut 5 bases from V and 4 bases from J, with 11 bases between. The CDR3 nucleotides are TGTGCCAGCAGTCCCGGGACTATCTATGGCTACACCTTC. Protein sequence: CASSPGTIYGYTF.

There are many counts of this clonotype. The rearrangement links TRBV30 to TRBJ2-3, with 11 bases matching TRBD2. Trimming removed 6 bases from V and 6 bases from J; junction bases left unmatched: 8. CDR1 is GTSNPN and CDR2 is SVGIG in the germline V gene (reference sequence). The CDR3 totals 14 residues. The CDR3 coding sequence is TGTGCCTGCCGCATCACTAGCGGGGGCGATACGCAGTATTTT. It codes for CACRITSGGDTQYF.

This clonotype was seen a few times. The chain carries TRBV20-1 and TRBJ2-3; 9 bases align to TRBD2. Germline lookup yields CDR1 DFQATT and CDR2 SNEGSKA (reference sequence). The ends lost 3 bases at V and 8 bases at J; junction bases unmatched: 12. CDR3 size: 15 residues. The CDR3 DNA reads as TGCAGTGCTAGTTCAGTGACTAGCGGAATTTCTACGCAGTATTTT. This translates into CSASSVTSGISTQYF.

In its sample, this clonotype was seen many times. The chain links TRBV6-6 to TRBJ1-5; a possible D gene is TRBD1 (6 bases). The CDR3 length is 14 residues. V was shortened by 5 bases and J by 1 base, with 9 bases between the two germline ends. CDR1 and CDR2 from the germline V gene are MNHNY and SVGAGI (reference sequence). The CDR3 sequence is CASSKQGSNQPQHF. The CDR3, as DNA: TGTGCCAGCAGTAAACAGGGAAGCAATCAGCCCCAGCATTTT.

This CDR3 is CASSYLGLEIYEQYF. The CDR3 DNA follows: TGTGCCAGCAGTTACCTTGGGCTCGAAATCTACGAGCAGTACTTC. The V call is TRBV6-5, the J call TRBJ2-7; D not resolved. Germline CDR1 and CDR2: MNHEY and SVGAGI. The CDR3 consists of 15 residues. V shed 2 bases and J shed 3 bases, with 14 bases lying between them.

This clonotype was counted ten times or more. The chain joins TRBV10-3 to TRBJ1-2; a possible D gene is TRBD1 (6 bases). V was clipped by 2 bases and J by 10 bases, with 17 bases between them. The CDR3 spans 14 residues. Germline V gives CDR1 ENHRY, CDR2 SYGVKD. The CDR3: CAISEPRDIGNYTF. CDR3 nucleotides: TGTGCCATCAGTGAGCCGCGGGACATCGGGAACTACACCTTC.

This clonotype was detected a few times. The J gene is TRBJ2-3, the V gene TRBV29-1; weak D call: TRBD2 (7 bases). V was trimmed by 2 bases and J by 2 bases, leaving 17 bases between them. The CDR3 has 16 amino acids. The germline V gene has CDR1 SQVTM and CDR2 ANQGSEA. CDR3 amino acids: CSVEMTGGGVTDTQYF. CDR3 nucleotides: TGCAGCGTTGAAATGACTGGCGGGGGCGTCACAGATACGCAGTATTTT.